The rows below give T cell receptor beta chains drawn from one sample of a study of blood T cell repertoires in COVID-19. Profiled with immunoSEQ multiplex PCR; TCRdb holds only in-frame clones, not every one. The sample lists over 150,000 clones; around 83% were seen once. Sequencing input: peripheral blood. Receptor source: a man aged 35 to 55 with acute or convalescent COVID-19. The CDR3 runs from the conserved cysteine through the conserved F or W. D genes are given only for firm matches. Size is stated for part of the rows, as once, few or many counts, or as a class when the clone is expanded.

TRBV27,TRBJ2-3,-,-,CASSQRTVSTDTQYF,TGTGCCAGCAGTCAAAGGACAGTTAGCACAGATACGCAGTATTTT
TRBV2,TRBJ2-2,-,TRBD1,CASSVQGANTGELFF,TGTGCCAGCAGTGTTCAGGGGGCGAACACCGGGGAGCTGTTTTTT
TRBV10-3,TRBJ1-1,-,-,CAISPLLRGPREAFF,TGTGCCATCAGTCCGTTACTCCGGGGTCCCCGCGAAGCTTTCTTT
TRBV7-9,TRBJ2-7,once,TRBD2,CASSPGGNSYEQYF,TGTGCCAGCAGCCCGGGGGGGAACTCCTACGAGCAGTACTTC
TRBV10-3,TRBJ2-5,-,-,CAINQGGQETQYF,TGTGCCATCAATCAGGGTGGACAAGAGACCCAGTACTTC
TRBV27,TRBJ1-4,-,-,CASSFSAGQAMKKLFF,TGTGCCAGCAGTTTTTCTGCCGGCCAGGCCATGAAAAAACTGTTTTTT
TRBV29-1,TRBJ1-2,-,-,CSVSRTDLFAGYTF,TGCAGCGTTTCCCGGACTGATCTTTTTGCTGGCTACACCTTC
TRBV18,TRBJ2-2,-,TRBD1,CASSPAGTEYTGELFF,TGTGCCAGCTCACCGGCCGGGACAGAATACACCGGGGAGCTGTTTTTT
TRBV7-8,TRBJ1-1,-,TRBD1,CASSSSGQGEAFF,TGTGCCAGCAGCTCCAGCGGACAGGGCGAAGCTTTCTTT
TRBV5-1,TRBJ1-1,few,-,CASSLAAAKTEAFF,TGCGCCAGCAGCTTGGCGGCAGCGAAGACTGAAGCTTTCTTT
TRBV21-1,TRBJ1-1,-,-,CASSKVTGGAGNTEAFF,TGTGCCAGCAGCAAAGTCACAGGGGGCGCGGGGAACACTGAAGCTTTCTTT
TRBV5-1,TRBJ1-2,-,TRBD1,CASSLVPGHQGDGYTF,TGCGCCAGCAGCCTGGTGCCGGGACACCAGGGGGATGGCTACACCTTC
TRBV19,TRBJ1-2,-,TRBD1,CASSFYGQANYGYTF,TGTGCCAGTAGTTTCTACGGACAGGCGAACTATGGCTACACCTTC
TRBV7-2,TRBJ2-7,-,-,CASSLVGRALKF,TGTGCCAGCAGCTTAGTGGGCAGGGCCCTGAAGTTC
TRBV5-6,TRBJ2-3,-,-,CASSLGAGTDTQYF,TGTGCCAGCAGCTTGGGAGCGGGCACAGATACGCAGTATTTT
TRBV29-1,TRBJ1-2,-,TRBD1,CSVEGDSRSYGYTF,TGCAGCGTTGAAGGGGACAGCCGAAGCTATGGCTACACCTTC
TRBV27,TRBJ2-7,-,-,CASSETGSYEQYF,TGTGCCAGCAGTGAGACGGGCTCCTACGAGCAGTACTTC
TRBV19,TRBJ2-2,-,-,CASKRDRDTGELFF,TGTGCCAGTAAGAGAGACAGAGACACCGGGGAGCTGTTTTTT
TRBV5-1,TRBJ2-2,few,-,CASSFGGAPGELFF,TGCGCCAGCAGCTTTGGGGGGGCCCCCGGGGAGCTGTTTTTT
TRBV11-1,TRBJ2-1,-,-,CASSSRRGTDEQFF,TGTGCCAGCAGCTCCCGCAGGGGTACGGATGAGCAGTTCTTC
TRBV4-1,TRBJ2-3,-,-,CASSQDGSTDTQYF,TGCGCCAGCAGCCAGGATGGGAGTACAGATACGCAGTATTTT
TRBV6-1,TRBJ1-1,-,-,CASSERGRGTEAFF,TGTGCCAGCAGTGAAAGGGGGAGGGGGACTGAAGCTTTCTTT